The entry below gives a single TCR beta chain sequence along with its context. Its antigen has not been determined. No per-base quality is available; no much larger clone lies one base away. The data are from a study of blood T cells in healthy people across ages (dated by TCRdb to 2013 to 2016). At the level of the whole study: In model experiments, template switching captured about one uniquely barcoded TCR beta cDNA molecule for every two T cells. The study measured age-related changes in TCR beta repertoire diversity using deep sequencing normalized with unique cDNA molecular identifiers. The donors were split into four age groups: young (average 16 years), middle-aged (39), aged (over 55) and long-lived (under 90). To avoid experimental bias, donors of different ages were spread randomly across the sequencing lanes. Two additional independent replicas of 1 million unique cDNA reads from the same blood draw were analyzed for two donors (one aged 18 to 30 and one aged 80 or older).

Donors were roughly 40 systemically healthy Caucasian individuals from Russia aged roughly 6 to 90 years. Approximately 10 milliliters of peripheral blood were collected from each donor into EDTA-treated Vacutainer tubes. Ficoll-Paque density-gradient centrifugation was used to isolate PBMCs, with at least 6.5 million per sample. Trizol reagent was used to extract total RNA from PBMCs, with at least 5 micrograms per sample. Naive CD45RAhigh/CD27high T cell percentages were measured by flow cytometry on a PBMC aliquot from every donor. Study-wide findings and limitations: Conclusive comparison of naive and antigen-experienced compartments was prevented by the profiling of bulk unsorted PBMCs. Donor CMV infection status was unknown, potentially confounding age-related changes in expanded clonotypes. As age increased, observed TCR beta diversity per million T cells dropped in a roughly linear way, and a significant reduction was already evident by age around 41. Estimates of total diversity based on one million sequenced T cells were considered lower bounds and underestimates. Compared with the aged group, more naive CD4+ T cells, fewer expanded clones and increased TCR diversity were shown by the long-lived group, suggesting age selection. A strong correlation was found between observed TCR beta diversity and the percentage of naive T cells measured by flow cytometry.

Counted from cysteine to phenylalanine, this CDR3 has 13 amino acids. Kept here is only the CDR3 DNA, which spans 39 bases and is read in frame from base 1. The germline V gene sets CDR1 to SQVTM and CDR2 to ANQGSEA. V is reduced by 3 bases and J by 0 bases, leaving a spacing of 8 bases between them. Library preparation was by 5' RACE. Instrument on record: Illumina HiSeq 2500. A second PCR of about 7 to 12 cycles was run with a J-beta primer mix and a sample-barcoded 5' primer. A unique molecular identifier was introduced onto each TCR beta cDNA molecule by a template-switch 5' adaptor carrying 12 random nucleotides. At least 2.5 million CDR3-containing paired-end reads were obtained from each sample. All of the RNA was converted into first-strand cDNA using the Mint cDNA synthesis kit, with a TRBC-specific oligonucleotide serving as the primer. Following uracil-DNA glycosylase treatment, a first 18-cycle PCR with universal primers M1SS and BC2_uni_R was performed on all cDNA. For the original study's pipeline: For normalization, 1 million high-quality reads, each with a distinct molecular identifier, were randomly selected from each sample. Instead of being binned into consensus sequences, reads with shared molecular identifiers were discarded. MiTCR, with a Q25 quality threshold and the strictest error-elimination algorithm, was used for CDR3 identification, clonotype clustering and error correction. Lower-bound total TCR beta diversity was estimated with a nonparametric unseen species model using Euler transformation. TCRdb reprocessing: public reads trimmed at Q25 with fastp, clones called with MiXCR, in-frame beta chains kept. Rows merge per CDR3 protein into single entries with the most common DNA and genes. Clone size and V and J calls follow TCRdb, not the original study. The sample includes some 1.7 million distinct CDR3 sequences, with about 28% observed a single time. The top ten clones comprise 7.7% of the sample.

This clonotype was sampled from a woman aged 25 to 45 in good health. The rearrangement joined TRBV29-1 to TRBJ1-2; the D segment cannot be called with confidence. The sequenced sample consisted of blood. The nucleotides are TGCAGCGTTGAGCCCGAAGCTAACTATGGCTACACCTTC. The translation is CSVEPEANYGYTF.